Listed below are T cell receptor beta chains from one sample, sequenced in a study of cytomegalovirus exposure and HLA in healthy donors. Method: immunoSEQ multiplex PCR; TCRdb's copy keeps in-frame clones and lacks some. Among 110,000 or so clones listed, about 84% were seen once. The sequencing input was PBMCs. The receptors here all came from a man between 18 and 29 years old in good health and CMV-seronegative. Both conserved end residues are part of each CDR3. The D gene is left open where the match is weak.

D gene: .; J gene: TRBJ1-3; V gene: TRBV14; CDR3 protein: CASSQAGRGGNTIYF
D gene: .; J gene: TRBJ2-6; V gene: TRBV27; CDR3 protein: CASSLSSGANVLTF
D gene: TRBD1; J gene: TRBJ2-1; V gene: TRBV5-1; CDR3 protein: CASSLQGQGINEQFF
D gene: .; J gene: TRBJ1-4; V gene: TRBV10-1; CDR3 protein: CASSEPNEKLFF
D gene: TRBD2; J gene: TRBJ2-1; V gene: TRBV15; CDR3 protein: CATSTGTSDYNEQFF
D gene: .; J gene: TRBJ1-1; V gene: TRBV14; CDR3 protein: CASSQAGGAFF
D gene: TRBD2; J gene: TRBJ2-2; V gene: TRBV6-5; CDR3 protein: CASSPGLARGELFF
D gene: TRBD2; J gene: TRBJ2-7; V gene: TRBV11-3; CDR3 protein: CASSQGLARPYEQYF
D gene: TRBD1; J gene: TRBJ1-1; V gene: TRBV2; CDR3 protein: CASMGQGYTEAFF
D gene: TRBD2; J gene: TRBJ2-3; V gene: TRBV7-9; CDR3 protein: CASSLVGEGGSADTQYF
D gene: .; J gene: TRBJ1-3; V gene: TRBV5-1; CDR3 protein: CASSPRGGSGNTIYF
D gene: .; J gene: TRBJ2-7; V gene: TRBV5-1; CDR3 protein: CASSLAGGWTYEQYF
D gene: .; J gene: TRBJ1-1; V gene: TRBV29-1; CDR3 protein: CSVPLGGNTEAFF
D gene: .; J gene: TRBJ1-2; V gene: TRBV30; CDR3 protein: CAWSQRQVPPLSYGYTF
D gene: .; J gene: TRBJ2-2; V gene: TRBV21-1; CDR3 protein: CASSKTGLVNTGELFF
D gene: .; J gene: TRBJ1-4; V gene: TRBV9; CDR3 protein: CASSVGGADEKLFF
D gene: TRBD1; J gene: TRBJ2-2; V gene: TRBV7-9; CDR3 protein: CASRQRTGGTGELFF
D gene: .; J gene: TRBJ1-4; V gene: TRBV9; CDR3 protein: CASSVEEGGEKLFF
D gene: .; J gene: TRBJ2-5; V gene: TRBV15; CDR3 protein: CATSRDLREETQYF
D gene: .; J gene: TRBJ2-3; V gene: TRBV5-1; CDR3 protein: CASSSRLRPVGTDTQYF
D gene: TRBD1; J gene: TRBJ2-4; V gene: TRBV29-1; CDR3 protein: CSVQGAENIQYF
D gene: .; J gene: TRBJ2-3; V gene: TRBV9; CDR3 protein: CASRGGGTQYF
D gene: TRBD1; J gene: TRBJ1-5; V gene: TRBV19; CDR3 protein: CASETGVVRGNQPQHF
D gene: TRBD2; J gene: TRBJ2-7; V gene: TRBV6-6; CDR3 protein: CASSATSGSYEQYF
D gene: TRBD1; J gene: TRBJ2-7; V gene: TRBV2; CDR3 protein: CASRLDRLYEQYF
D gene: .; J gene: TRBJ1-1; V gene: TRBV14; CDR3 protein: CASSRLVNTEAFF
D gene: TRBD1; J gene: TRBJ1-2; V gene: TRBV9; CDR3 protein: CASSVEVRGYGYTF
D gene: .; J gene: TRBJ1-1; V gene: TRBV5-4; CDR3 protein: CASSGGVQGYGTEAFF
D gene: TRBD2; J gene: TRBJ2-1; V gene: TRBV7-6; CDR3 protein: CASSLGVTSGGNEQFF
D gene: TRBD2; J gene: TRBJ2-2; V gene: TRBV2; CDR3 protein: CASTRLAGGANTGELFF
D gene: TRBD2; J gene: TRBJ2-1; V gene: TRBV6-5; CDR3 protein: CASSYGAGVRNEQFF
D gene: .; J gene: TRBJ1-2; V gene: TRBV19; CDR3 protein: CASTPSLGQGGGYTF
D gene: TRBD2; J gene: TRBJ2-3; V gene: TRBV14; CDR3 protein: CASSQKPGLAGDTDTQYF
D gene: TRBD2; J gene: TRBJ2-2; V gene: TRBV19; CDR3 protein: CASTGLAGANTGELFF
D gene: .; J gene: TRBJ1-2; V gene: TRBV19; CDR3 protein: CASSVQGSGYTF
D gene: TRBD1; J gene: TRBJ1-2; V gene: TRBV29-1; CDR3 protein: CSVPTGDYGYTF
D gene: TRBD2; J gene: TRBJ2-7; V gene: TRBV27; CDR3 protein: CASSPRTSGSYEQYF
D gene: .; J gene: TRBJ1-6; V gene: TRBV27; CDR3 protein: CASSSLGGRGSPLHF
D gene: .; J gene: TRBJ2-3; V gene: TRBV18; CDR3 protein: CASSPMLRGTDTQYF
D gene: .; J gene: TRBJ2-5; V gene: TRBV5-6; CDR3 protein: CASSLGGGAVGETQYF
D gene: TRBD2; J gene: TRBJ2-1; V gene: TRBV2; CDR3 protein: CASSEPQRGVYNEQFF
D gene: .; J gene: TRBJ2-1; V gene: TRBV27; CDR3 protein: CASRQGFEQFF
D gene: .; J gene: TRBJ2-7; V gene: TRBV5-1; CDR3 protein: CASSLAGYGSYEQYF
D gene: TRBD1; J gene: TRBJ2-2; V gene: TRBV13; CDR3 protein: CASSFRDRVINGELFF